Listed here are 3 T cell receptor beta chains from one sample, sequenced in a study of T cells after yellow fever vaccination. TCRdb redid the calling of the 5' RACE reads with MiXCR, one entry per CDR3 protein. The sample includes 250,000 to 400,000 distinct CDR3 sequences, around 4.4% of them seen just once. Sequencing was performed on PBMCs, taken 15 days after the yellow fever booster vaccination. Receptors were obtained from a man aged 18-30 years who received the YFV17D yellow fever vaccine.

This clonotype was recorded many times. In DNA form, the CDR3 reads TGTGCCAGCAGCTTTATTTTTGAGGGGCTCGCCACAGATACGCAGTATTTT. Translating it yields CASSFIFEGLATDTQYF. The rearrangement uses TRBV11-2 and TRBJ2-3; D tentatively reads TRBD1 or TRBD2 (5 bases each). Germline-derived CDR1 and CDR2 are SGHAT and FQNNGV. V lost 3 bases to trimming and J lost 2 bases, with 18 bases between them. The CDR3 has 17 amino acids.

This clonotype was detected a few times. The chain joins TRBV5-5 to TRBJ2-7, with a possible D match to TRBD1 (5 bases). Between the trimmed V and J ends, which lost 1 base and 1 base, there was a span of 9 bases. The CDR3 runs 14 residues. Germline CDR1 reads SGHKS; CDR2 reads YYEKEE (reference sequence). DNA of the CDR3: TGTGCCAGCAGCTTGACAGGAATTTCCTACGAGCAGTACGTC. As protein: CASSLTGISYEQYV.

Only a few counts were recorded for this clonotype. The J gene is TRBJ1-1, the V gene TRBV5-1, with D perhaps TRBD1 (6 bases). The CDR3 totals 15 residues. Germline CDR1 is SGHRS and CDR2 is YFSETQ. Trimming shortened V by 0 bases and J by 3 bases, and 12 bases separated the two germline ends. The chain's CDR3 is CASSLVVSGDTEAFF. The CDR3 nucleotides read TGCGCCAGCAGCTTGGTGGTCTCAGGGGACACTGAAGCTTTCTTT.